The 25 T cell receptor beta chains reported below all come from one sample, sequenced in a study of T cell clones after liver transplantation (dated by TCRdb to between 2019 and 2020). The library was produced with the immunoSEQ multiplex PCR assay. The table comes from immuneACCESS by way of TCRdb, which keeps in-frame sequences with V and J called. Part of the clones is missing from these tables; in studies checked, under half for an unresolved V gene and the rest for unknown reasons. The sample data list about 17,000 clones, and around 82% of these were observed just once. The top ten hold roughly a third of the sample. Sequencing was performed on CD8+ T cells from blood, taken less than 50 months after liver transplant. These receptor sequences come from a human patient who received a liver transplant. A transplant means some T cells may be of graft donor rather than patient origin.

This clone showed up just a few times. The genes are TRBV10-3 and TRBJ2-1, with 8 bases fitting TRBD1. The junction had 10 bases not matched to a gene; V was cut back by 6 bases and J by 6 bases. The CDR3 totals 15 residues. The V gene's germline CDR1 is ENHRY and CDR2 SYGVKD. The CDR3 protein is CAIRALGQVFNEQFF. Here the CDR3 DNA reads TGTGCCATCAGGGCGCTGGGACAGGTTTTCAATGAGCAGTTCTTC.

This chain uses TRBV7-9 with TRBJ2-7, with TRBD2 identical over 12 bases. The J segment lost 0 bases and the V segment lost 5 bases, leaving 11 bases of the junction unmatched. Germline V gene sequence: CDR1 SEHNR, CDR2 FQNEAQ (reference sequence). This CDR3 spans 18 amino acids. The CDR3: CASSPSPGLAGYSYEQYF. The CDR3 nucleotides read TGTGCCAGCAGCCCCTCTCCGGGACTAGCGGGTTACTCCTACGAGCAGTACTTC.

Only a few counts were recorded for this clone. The chain has TRBV5-4 and TRBJ2-2; TRBD2 aligns across 8 bases. After removal of 6 bases from V and 1 base from J, the junction contained 2 bases not matched to a gene. Germline lookup yields CDR1 SGHNT and CDR2 YYREEE (reference sequence). The CDR3 covers 14 residues. The CDR3 sequence is CASNGGVNTGELFF. CDR3 nucleotides: TGTGCCAGCAACGGGGGGGTGAACACCGGGGAGCTGTTTTTT.

The V gene is TRBV5-5, the J gene TRBJ2-7, with 7 positions matching TRBD1. The CDR3 sequence is 13 residues long. V dropped 3 bases and J dropped 6; count of bases not matched to a gene: 6. CDR1 SGHKS and CDR2 YYEKEE come from the germline V gene (reference sequence). CDR3 bases: TGTGCCAGCAGCTCCGGGACAGAGCGCGAGCAGTACTTC. This codes for CASSSGTEREQYF.

The rearrangement links TRBV28 to TRBJ1-1; D not resolved. The germline V gene has CDR1 MDHEN and CDR2 SYDVKM. Trimming stripped 4 bases from V and 0 bases from J, with 15 bases between. The CDR3 totals 16 residues. The CDR3, as DNA: TGTGCCAGCAGTTCCCTTCCCGGACGGCTGAACACTGAAGCTTTCTTT. Translating gives CASSSLPGRLNTEAFF. Filled out from reference TRBV28 and TRBJ1-1, the complete variable domain reads DVKVTQSSRYLVKRTGEKVFLECVQDMDHENMFWYRQDPGLGLRLIYFSYDVKMKEKGDIPEGYSVSREKKERFSLILESASTNQTSMYLCASSSLPGRLNTEAFFGQGTRLTVV.

This sequence joins TRBV27 and TRBJ2-1; 10 positions match TRBD2. V gave up 5 bases and J gave up 2 bases; unmatched junction bases: 9. This CDR3 spans 17 amino acids. Germline values: CDR1 MNHEY, CDR2 SMNVEV (reference sequence). The DNA of the CDR3 is TGTGCCAGCAGTCTCCTTTTAAGCGGGGGGGCCTACAATGAGCAGTTCTTC. It is translated as CASSLLLSGGAYNEQFF.

The chain employs TRBV6-1 and TRBJ2-7; D not certain. Trimming pared 4 bases from V and 0 bases from J, leaving 4 bases between. Per the germline V gene, CDR1 is MNHNS and CDR2 is SASEGT. The CDR3 length is 12 residues. CDR3 in amino acids: CASSVSSYEQYF. The CDR3 bases are TGTGCCAGCAGTGTTAGCTCCTACGAGCAGTACTTC.

A single count supports this clone. V usage is TRBV5-4 and J usage is TRBJ1-2; no firm D call. The germline gives CDR1 SGHNT, CDR2 YYREEE (reference sequence). The CDR3 is made up of 15 amino acids. Trimming took 0 bases from V and 4 from J, leaving 13 bases between them. The CDR3 nucleotides are TGTGCCAGCAGCTTGGCCGCCAGCTTGGGCTATGGCTACACCTTC. This gives the protein CASSLAASLGYGYTF.

This clone showed up just a few times. This chain uses TRBV4-1 with TRBJ2-7; D possibly corresponds to TRBD2 (5 bases). CDR1 and CDR2 from the germline V gene are MGHRA and YSYEKL. V lost 1 base to trimming and J lost 3 bases, with 10 bases between them. The CDR3 contains 14 residues. CDR3 nucleotide sequence: TGCGCCAGCAGCCAAGTATCCGGGAACTACGAGCAGTACTTC. Amino acids: CASSQVSGNYEQYF.

This clone was found once. The rearrangement links TRBV19 to TRBJ2-7, with 7 bases identical to TRBD2. V shed 5 bases and J 0 bases; nucleotides not matched to a gene: 7. CDR1 is LNHDA and CDR2 is SQIVND in the germline V gene (reference sequence). This CDR3 comprises 15 residues. This CDR3 is CASSPTSSPSYEQYF. In DNA, the CDR3 is TGTGCCAGTAGTCCGACTAGCTCTCCCTCCTACGAGCAGTACTTC. Based on the CDR3 plus reference TRBV19 and TRBJ2-7, the full variable domain is DGGITQSPKYLFRKEGQNVTLSCEQNLNHDAMYWYRQDPGQGLRLIYYSQIVNDFQKGDIAEGYSVSREKKESFPLTVTSAQKNPTAFYLCASSPTSSPSYEQYFGPGTRLTVT.

This clone was counted only a few times. The genes are TRBV2 and TRBJ1-2; 7 bases align to TRBD1. Germline assignment: CDR1 SNHLY and CDR2 FYNNEI. This CDR3 has 15 amino acids. J gave up 0 bases and V 11 bases, and 12 bases lay outside the gene matches. The CDR3 region has the DNA TGTGCCTTACAGACAGGGCTGGGAGCTAACTATGGCTACACCTTC. It is translated as CALQTGLGANYGYTF.

The rearrangement links TRBV7-9 to TRBJ2-2, with D possibly TRBD2 on 5 matching bases. CDR3 length: 15 residues. Trimming pared 3 bases from V and 6 bases from J, leaving 14 bases between. Germline CDR1 and CDR2: SEHNR and FQNEAQ (reference sequence). The CDR3 region has the DNA TGTGCCAGCAGCTTCCCTTCTAGCCAGGCCGGGGAGCTGTTTTTT. Amino acid sequence: CASSFPSSQAGELFF.

The chain carries TRBV7-9 and TRBJ2-7; D might be TRBD1 (5 bases). V was trimmed by 1 base and J by 3 bases, leaving 19 bases between them. The CDR3 is 17 amino acids. Germline CDR1 reads SEHNR; CDR2 reads FQNEAQ (reference sequence). The CDR3 DNA reads TGTGCCAGCAGCTTAGGCTCAGGGCCCTTAGGGCACTACGAGCAGTACTTC. As protein: CASSLGSGPLGHYEQYF.

This clone was recorded once. The J gene is TRBJ1-2, the V gene TRBV11-2; D gene unclear. Trimming removed 0 bases at V and 7 bases at J, with 21 bases between. The CDR3 extends over 17 amino acids. Per germline, CDR1 SGHAT and CDR2 FQNNGV. The DNA of the CDR3 is TGTGCCAGCAGCTTAGATTTGTTATCGGGTGTCGCATCTGGCTACACCTTC. This codes for CASSLDLLSGVASGYTF.

The V and J genes are TRBV6-6 and TRBJ1-1; maybe TRBD1 (5 bases). The V end lost 4 bases, the J end lost 0 bases, and 9 bases lay between the germline ends. The CDR3 loop spans 14 amino acids. The germline V gene has CDR1 MNHNY and CDR2 SVGAGI (reference sequence). This CDR3 reads CASSSGGLNTEAFF. In nucleotides, the CDR3 is TGTGCCAGCAGTTCCGGGGGTTTGAACACTGAAGCTTTCTTT.

The V and J genes are TRBV6-1 and TRBJ1-1, with a tentative D call TRBD1 (5 bases). V shed 2 bases and J shed 1 base, with 17 bases lying between them. CDR3 length: 17 residues. Germline-derived CDR1 and CDR2 are MNHNS and SASEGT. For the CDR3, the DNA is TGTGCCAGCAGTGAATTCGGATATCAAACAGGGAACACTGAAGCTTTCTTT. It codes for CASSEFGYQTGNTEAFF.

In this sample, this clone turned up a few times. The chain links TRBV5-1 to TRBJ2-1, with D maybe TRBD1 (6 bases). This CDR3 has 14 residues. V gave up 0 bases and J gave up 6 bases, with 10 bases separating them. The germline CDR1 and CDR2 sequences are SGHRS and YFSETQ. The CDR3 is CASSLARGPNEQFF. CDR3 coding DNA: TGCGCCAGCAGCTTGGCCAGGGGCCCCAATGAGCAGTTCTTC.

The gene calls are TRBV11-2 and TRBJ2-7; 9 bases map to TRBD1. Germline CDR1 SGHAT, CDR2 FQNNGV. The CDR3 is made up of 15 amino acids. V was clipped by 5 bases and J by 3 bases; unmatched bases: 8. The CDR3 sequence: CASSPQGTGNYEQYF. The CDR3 nucleotides read TGTGCCAGCAGCCCCCAAGGGACAGGGAACTACGAGCAGTACTTC.

The chain couples TRBV4-1 to TRBJ2-7; perhaps TRBD1 as D (5 bases). Trimming pared 0 bases from V and 0 bases from J, leaving 12 bases between. Germline CDR1 is MGHRA and CDR2 is YSYEKL. The CDR3 totals 16 residues. The CDR3: CASSQEGVPLSYEQYF. The CDR3 DNA is TGCGCCAGCAGCCAAGAAGGGGTCCCCCTCTCCTACGAGCAGTACTTC.

V usage is TRBV18 and J usage is TRBJ1-2; 8 bases agree with TRBD1. From germline, CDR1 is KGHSH and CDR2 LQKENI. V was clipped by 2 bases and J by 4 bases; unmatched bases: 3. CDR3 length: 14 amino acids. The CDR3 coding sequence is TGTGCCAGCTCACCAATGGACAGGGCCTATGGCTACACCTTC. Its translation: CASSPMDRAYGYTF.

This clone was seen just once. The chain employs TRBV7-6 and TRBJ1-3; D gene unclear. CDR1 is SGHVS and CDR2 is FNYEAQ in the germline V gene. This CDR3 spans 15 amino acids. V lost 5 bases to trimming and J lost 0 bases, with 11 bases between them. CDR3: CASSPSGGSGNTIYF. Here the CDR3 DNA reads TGTGCCAGCAGCCCATCGGGTGGCTCTGGAAACACCATATATTTT.

This clone has only a few counts. The germline gene is not matched at one end of the junction; a read error may be the cause. The rearrangement links TRBV2 to TRBJ1-5; the D is unclear. This CDR3 region has 15 residues. Germline loops: CDR1 SNHLY, CDR2 FYNNEI. Here the CDR3 reads CASREGSFYYQPQHF. CDR3 coding DNA: TGTGCCAGCAGGGAAGGATCCTTTTATTATCAGCCCCAGCATTTT.

The J gene is TRBJ2-3, the V gene TRBV7-3, with TRBD2 matching over 7 bases. The CDR3 is made up of 15 amino acids. J was trimmed by 6 bases and V by 4 bases; bases with no gene match: 10. Germline values: CDR1 SGHTA, CDR2 FQGTGA. The CDR3 region is CASSSRAGVQDTQYF. The CDR3 DNA is TGTGCCAGCAGCTCAAGGGCGGGAGTTCAGGATACGCAGTATTTT.

J is TRBJ2-1 and V is TRBV11-2, with 9 bases lining up with TRBD1. V gave up 5 bases and J gave up 4 bases; unmatched junction bases: 3. CDR3 size: 14 residues. In germline, CDR1 is SGHAT, CDR2 FQNNGV. CDR3 bases: TGTGCCAGCAGCCACGGGACAGGGTACAATGAGCAGTTCTTC. This translates into CASSHGTGYNEQFF.

The chain carries TRBV10-3 and TRBJ2-7, with TRBD2 as a possible D gene (5 bases). CDR1 is ENHRY and CDR2 is SYGVKD in the germline V gene. V was trimmed by 3 bases and J by 0 bases, leaving 6 bases between them. The CDR3 totals 13 residues. The CDR3 bases are TGTGCCATCAGTGATGGGAGCTCCTACGAGCAGTACTTC. Translating it yields CAISDGSSYEQYF.